The clone carrying this TCR beta chain was detected only once. Its specificity is unknown. Making the bulk TCR libraries relied on previously described methods and listed TCR primers. TCRdb passed the PCR reads through MiXCR, listing each CDR3 protein once. The repertoire holds over 600,000 distinct CDR3 sequences, with less than 20% as singletons. This CDR3 comprises 16 residues. Germline V CDR1 and CDR2: MNHNS, SASEGT. Trimming left V 3 bases short and J 0 bases short, with 12 bases between. This entry belongs to a study of molecular identifiers for immune sequencing clone quantification. Whole-study results and caveats: Under 1% of molecules in naive cells, but over 97% of effector molecules, belonged to clones above 20 RNA copies.

This TCR derives from a human donor in good health. Some libraries in this study had Jurkat cell RNA spiked in. Sequencing was performed on naive CD8+ T cells from blood, with Jurkat cell RNA spiked in. Stated subset: FACS-sorted CD8+CD4-CCR7+CD45RA+ naive T cells. The gene calls are TRBV6-1 and TRBJ1-5; D is ambiguous. The CDR3 bases are TGTGCCAGCAGTGATATGGTAGCCTTTAGCAATCAGCCCCAGCATTTT. This codes for CASSDMVAFSNQPQHF.